This T cell receptor beta chain was identified in a study of T-cell memory formation after mild COVID-19. Overall study findings and caveats: In pre-infection memory, a portion of responding clones appeared, which suggested that cross-reactive memory joined.

Germline CDR1 DFQATT, CDR2 SNEGSKA (reference sequence). The CDR3 length is 13 residues. Between the trimmed V and J ends, which lost 1 base and 2 bases, there was a span of 6 bases. Comment on this clonotype: Its antigen remains unknown.

TCRdb processed the 5' RACE reads anew with MiXCR; each CDR3 protein has one entry. The sample carries roughly 160,000 distinct CDR3 sequences, 11% recorded once. The chain carries TRBV20-1 and TRBJ1-5, with D maybe TRBD1 (5 bases). The sequencing sample was made of PBMCs or a T cell subset sorted from them (not recorded which). This clonotype originated in a man aged 18 to 35 who had mild COVID-19 (a few samples of this study predate the infection). Cell type and time point are not known. The CDR3 DNA sequence: TGCAGTGCTAGAGTACAGGGCAATCAGCCCCAGCATTTT. Translated, it gives CSARVQGNQPQHF.